This T cell receptor beta chain stems from a study of T cells in Graves' hyperthyroidism and ophthalmopathy. From RNA transcripts, TCR beta CDR3 regions were amplified. Primed by the HTBI set, a first-round RT-PCR was run on the TCR CDR3. TCRdb re-analysed the multiplex PCR reads in MiXCR, keeping a single row per CDR3 protein. The profile covers 300,000 to 400,000 distinct CDR3 sequences, with around a fifth appearing a single time and less than 65% taken by the ten largest. The CDR3 has 15 amino acids. Trimming cost V 4 bases and J 3 bases, with 13 bases left between them. Germline V gene data show CDR1 as MGHRA and CDR2 as YSYEKL.

The V gene is TRBV4-1, the J gene TRBJ1-5; a possible D gene is TRBD1 (5 bases). The receptor was derived from a woman in her forties or fifties with Graves' hyperthyroidism. The sample comprised blood. The CDR3 DNA follows: TGCGCCAGCAGCCGATTCGACAGTTCCAATCAGCCCCAGCATTTT. This sequence encodes CASSRFDSSNQPQHF.